This TCR beta chain was sequenced in a study of shared clonotypes between healthy human individuals. Study in general: Aged between 18 and 49, the donors were a couple of women and a few men.

The germline V gene has CDR1 MNHEY and CDR2 SMNVEV (reference sequence). The CDR3 length is 18 residues. V was clipped by 5 bases and J by 3 bases; unmatched bases: 15. This clone was seen only a few times. Using immunoSEQ multiplex PCR, the repertoire was profiled, and TCRdb retains in-frame clones only, with some absent. The data contain about 490,000 clones, 81% of them singletons. This clonotype was obtained from a woman aged 40 to 50 in good health. Some clones in this sample may be carry-over from other donors' samples. The V and J genes are TRBV27 and TRBJ2-1; 8 bases agree with TRBD1. Material: PBMCs. The CDR3 spells CASSRHLSDRGIYNEQFF. In DNA, the CDR3 is TGTGCCAGCAGTCGTCACCTTAGCGACAGGGGAATCTACAATGAGCAGTTCTTC.